Each of the 25 T cell receptor beta chains below was sequenced from the same sample in a study of CD8+CD57+ T cells in acquired aplastic anemia. Genomic DNA provided the template from which TCR beta VDJ and CDR3 profiles were obtained. TCRdb re-derived calls from the reads in MiXCR, one entry per CDR3 protein. The sample shows approximately 200,000 distinct CDR3 sequences, roughly half of them seen only once. The sample taken for sequencing was sorted CD4+, CD8+, or CD8+CD57+ T cells (not recorded which) from PBMCs. Receptors originate from a human donor in good health, serving as a control.

V is TRBV19 and J is TRBJ1-2; TRBD1 is a possible D gene (6 bases). V shed 3 bases and J shed 8 bases, with 13 bases lying between them. Germline-derived CDR1 and CDR2 are LNHDA and SQIVND (reference sequence). The CDR3 extends over 13 amino acids. CDR3 residues: CASSIPQGRGYTF. The CDR3, as DNA: TGTGCCAGTAGTATTCCTCAGGGGCGAGGCTACACCTTC. The full variable domain, its missing parts supplied by reference TRBV19 and TRBJ1-2, is DGGITQSPKYLFRKEGQNVTLSCEQNLNHDAMYWYRQDPGQGLRLIYYSQIVNDFQKGDIAEGYSVSREKKESFPLTVTSAQKNPTAFYLCASSIPQGRGYTFGSGTRLTVV.

This chain uses TRBV5-1 with TRBJ2-7, with unresolved D. The V end lost 0 bases, the J end lost 1 base, and 11 bases lay between the germline ends. The CDR3 sequence is 15 residues long. CDR1 is SGHRS and CDR2 is YFSETQ in the germline V gene. The CDR3 DNA reads TGCGCCAGCAGCTTGGCCCAAGGAACATCCTACGAGCAGTACTTC. Its protein is CASSLAQGTSYEQYF.

V is TRBV5-4 and J is TRBJ2-7; 7 bases line up with TRBD1. The germline V gene has CDR1 SGHNT and CDR2 YYREEE (reference sequence). The CDR3 length is 15 residues. V shed 4 bases, J shed 2 bases, and the junction held 9 bases outside the gene matches. The CDR3 reads CASSDPGQKTYEQYF. The CDR3 DNA sequence: TGTGCCAGCAGCGATCCGGGACAGAAGACCTACGAGCAGTACTTC.

The chain combines TRBV10-3 with TRBJ2-7, with 11 bases fitting TRBD1. Germline V gives CDR1 ENHRY, CDR2 SYGVKD. This CDR3 comprises 16 residues. The V segment lost 5 bases and the J segment 6 bases; nucleotides outside the gene matches: 12. As DNA, the CDR3 is TGTGCCATCAGTACCGGGACAGGGGGTGGCTTGGGCGAGCAGTACTTC. Translation: CAISTGTGGGLGEQYF.

This clonotype has ten or more counts. The chain joins TRBV12-3 or TRBV12-4 to TRBJ2-2, with 7 bases matching TRBD2. The CDR3 is 16 amino acids. V lost 3 bases and J lost 5; bases outside the gene matches: 9. CDR3 region: CASSLPNGGGTGELFF. CDR3 in DNA: TGTGCCAGCAGTTTGCCTAATGGGGGGGGGACCGGGGAGCTGTTTTTT.

Only a few counts were recorded for this clonotype. The CDR3 here is CSARDPSEETQYF. CDR3 nucleotides: TGCAGTGCTAGAGATCCATCCGAAGAGACCCAGTACTTC. The chain links TRBV20-1 to TRBJ2-5; D gene unclear. The V and J ends lost 0 bases and 3 bases respectively, with 8 bases between them. The CDR3 runs to 13 residues. Germline assignment: CDR1 DFQATT and CDR2 SNEGSKA (reference sequence).

This clonotype was counted many times. The chain recombines TRBV20-1 with TRBJ2-3, with TRBD2 as a possible D gene (5 bases). CDR3 length equals 15 residues. V lost 3 bases and J 8 bases, leaving 21 bases between the germline ends. Per the germline V gene, CDR1 is DFQATT and CDR2 is SNEGSKA (reference sequence). The CDR3 region is CSARDSSKALGTQYF. CDR3 nucleotide sequence: TGCAGTGCTAGGGACTCATCGAAGGCCCTAGGTACGCAGTATTTT.

This clonotype was detected only a few times. The rearrangement joins TRBV28 to TRBJ2-7; possibly TRBD1 for D (6 bases). The V end was cut by 8 bases, the J end by 5 bases, with 13 bases between. The germline V gene has CDR1 MDHEN and CDR2 SYDVKM. CDR3 length: 12 residues. The CDR3 nucleotides read TGTGCCAGCCGTACAGGGAAGAACGAGCAGTACTTC. Translated: CASRTGKNEQYF.

Concerning this clonotype itself: One junction end does not reproduce the germline sequence, and a read error may be involved. The chain has TRBV20-1 and TRBJ1-5; TRBD1 aligns across 7 bases. Germline CDR1 reads DFQATT; CDR2 reads SNEGSKA (reference sequence). This CDR3 spans 15 amino acids. The CDR3: CSAGGQKYSNQPQHF. In DNA, the CDR3 is TGCAGTGCTGGGGGACAGAAATATAGCAATCAGCCCCAGCACTTT.

This rearrangement joins TRBV7-3 to TRBJ1-5, with D maybe TRBD1 (5 bases). CDR3 size: 20 residues. Germline CDR1 SGHTA, CDR2 FQGTGA. V was clipped by 5 bases and J by 6 bases, with 32 bases between them. In nucleotides, the CDR3 is TGTGCCAGCAGCCGACAACGGACTAGCGGGGGGACCGGGGTAGGTCAGCCCCAGCATTTT. This gives the protein CASSRQRTSGGTGVGQPQHF.

This clonotype was seen at least ten times. This chain joins TRBV5-1 and TRBJ2-7; 7 bases match TRBD2. The CDR3 is made up of 16 amino acids. V was pared by 2 bases and J by 1 base, with 9 bases of the junction left unmatched. The germline gives CDR1 SGHRS, CDR2 YFSETQ. The CDR3 region is CASSLALPGGSYEQYF. The CDR3 DNA sequence: TGCGCCAGCAGCTTAGCCCTCCCGGGGGGATCCTACGAGCAGTACTTC.

The chain uses TRBV29-1 and TRBJ1-2; D unclear. V was shortened by 5 bases and J by 5 bases, with 18 bases between the two germline ends. Germline V gives CDR1 SQVTM, CDR2 ANQGSEA. The CDR3 runs 14 residues. The DNA for the CDR3 is TGCAGCGTTTTTTCCCCGAGGGATAGATATGGCTACACCTTC. It yields the protein CSVFSPRDRYGYTF.

The chain joins TRBV19 to TRBJ1-2; D is uncertain. With 5 bases removed from V and 7 bases from J, the gap between germline ends came to 14 bases. Germline lookup yields CDR1 LNHDA and CDR2 SQIVND (reference sequence). This CDR3 spans 13 amino acids. The CDR3 here is CASSLSRMAGYTF. The CDR3 DNA reads as TGTGCCAGTAGTCTCTCTCGTATGGCTGGCTACACCTTC.

In this sample, this clonotype turned up many times. This chain joins TRBV12-3 or TRBV12-4 and TRBJ2-1; possible D gene TRBD2, 5 bases. There are 15 residues in the CDR3. V was clipped by 6 bases and J by 3 bases, with 15 bases between them. The CDR3 coding sequence is TGTGCCAGCAGCCCGGATGGAGGCAGCTACAATGAGCAGTTCTTC. Translating it yields CASSPDGGSYNEQFF.

The V gene is TRBV7-9, the J gene TRBJ1-3; 9 nucleotides agree with TRBD1. V shed 7 bases, J shed 8 bases, and the junction held 12 bases outside the gene matches. This CDR3 is built from 15 residues. Germline loops: CDR1 SEHNR, CDR2 FQNEAQ (reference sequence). Written as DNA, the CDR3 is TGTGCCAGCATCAAACCACCGGGACAGGGTGACACCATATATTTT. Protein product: CASIKPPGQGDTIYF. Supplemented by reference TRBV7-9 and TRBJ1-3, the full variable domain reads DTGVSQNPRHKITKRGQNVTFRCDPISEHNRLYWYRQTLGQGPEFLTYFQNEAQLEKSRLLSDRFSAERPKGSFSTLEIQRTEQGDSAMYLCASIKPPGQGDTIYFGEGSWLTVV.

This chain uses TRBV3-1 with TRBJ2-1; D could derive from TRBD1 or TRBD2 (5 bases each). Trimming shortened V by 4 bases and J by 0 bases, and 13 bases separated the two germline ends. This CDR3 contains 16 residues. Germline assignment: CDR1 LGHDT and CDR2 YNNKEL (reference sequence). The CDR3 here is CASSPEWGSSYNEQFF. The CDR3 DNA reads as TGTGCCAGCAGCCCAGAGTGGGGGAGCTCCTACAATGAGCAGTTCTTC.

This clonotype has ten or more counts. The CDR3 loop reads CASSFWGEKLFF. The CDR3 DNA reads TGTGCCAGCAGCTTTTGGGGGGAAAAACTGTTTTTT. The rearrangement links TRBV11-2 to TRBJ1-4, with a tentative D call TRBD1 (5 bases). V was trimmed by 3 bases and J by 8 bases, leaving 7 bases between them. This CDR3 comprises 12 residues. Germline loops: CDR1 SGHAT, CDR2 FQNNGV.

This clonotype was detected ten times or more. The chain is built from TRBV12-3 or TRBV12-4 and TRBJ2-1, with TRBD1 matching 8 bases. The CDR3 has 15 amino acids. The V gene end was trimmed by 3 bases and the J gene end by 8 bases; junction bases not matched to a gene: 9. In DNA, the CDR3 is TGTGCCAGCAGTTTGGGTGCAGGGGGCAATGATGAGCAGTTCTTC. This codes for CASSLGAGGNDEQFF.

The table lists this clonotype with a few counts. This chain joins TRBV20-1 and TRBJ1-2; TRBD1 matches at 8 bases. This CDR3 has 11 residues. CDR1 and CDR2 from the germline V gene are DFQATT and SNEGSKA (reference sequence). The trim removed 4 bases at V and 12 bases at J, leaving 7 bases unmatched. Written as DNA, the CDR3 is TGCAGTGCTAAGACAGGGGTTGGAAACACCTTC. Protein product: CSAKTGVGNTF.

The chain is built from TRBV2 and TRBJ1-5, with D possibly matching TRBD1 (5 bases). Trimming pared 4 bases from V and 0 bases from J, leaving 10 bases between. The CDR3 extends over 15 amino acids. Germline CDR1 is SNHLY and CDR2 is FYNNEI. This CDR3 reads CASSGRGYSNQPQHF. The CDR3 DNA reads TGTGCCAGCAGTGGCCGGGGGTATAGCAATCAGCCCCAGCATTTT.

The rearrangement uses TRBV10-3 and TRBJ1-2, with D maybe TRBD1 (6 bases). The germline V gene encodes CDR1 ENHRY and CDR2 SYGVKD. This CDR3 is built from 13 residues. The V end lost 1 base, the J end lost 3 bases, and 6 bases lay between the germline ends. The chain's CDR3 is CAISEYRDYGYTF. The CDR3, as DNA: TGTGCCATCAGTGAGTACAGGGACTATGGCTACACCTTC.

This clonotype was counted at least ten times. The chain carries TRBV29-1 and TRBJ2-3; D might be TRBD1 or TRBD2, each matching 6 bases. This CDR3 is built from 17 residues. Trimming removed 4 bases from V and 0 bases from J, with 20 bases in between. The germline V gene encodes CDR1 SQVTM and CDR2 ANQGSEA. The CDR3 DNA reads TGCAGCGTTGCCCCTCTGGCGGGACACGCGAGCACAGATACGCAGTATTTT. Translating gives CSVAPLAGHASTDTQYF.

The chain carries TRBV6-1 and TRBJ2-3, with 14 nucleotides matching TRBD2. The germline CDR1 and CDR2 sequences are MNHNS and SASEGT. The V and J ends lost 4 bases and 0 bases, in that order; junction bases with no gene match: 9. This CDR3 has 19 residues. CDR3 amino acids: CASSVGLAGGPLSTDTQYF. In DNA, the CDR3 is TGTGCCAGCAGTGTTGGACTAGCGGGGGGTCCACTTAGCACAGATACGCAGTATTTT.

The V gene is TRBV11-2, the J gene TRBJ2-2, with TRBD2 as a possible D gene (5 bases). This CDR3 has 13 amino acids. Trimming stripped 2 bases from V and 8 bases from J, with 9 bases between. The germline V gene has CDR1 SGHAT and CDR2 FQNNGV. Written as DNA, the CDR3 is TGTGCCAGCAGCTTATTCACGGGAGGGGAGCTGTTTTTT. Amino acids: CASSLFTGGELFF.

The chain joins TRBV24-1 to TRBJ2-3; 8 bases map to TRBD1. J was trimmed by 6 bases and V by 7 bases; bases with no gene match: 8. This CDR3 is 14 amino acids long. Per the germline V gene, CDR1 is KGHDR and CDR2 is SFDVKD. As DNA, the CDR3 is TGTGCCACCAGCCAGACAGGGGACAAGGATACGCAGTATTTT. Protein sequence: CATSQTGDKDTQYF.